This TCR beta chain was captured by sequencing in a study of blood T cells in healthy people across ages. Per sample, no less than 5 micrograms of total RNA were extracted. Then a second PCR, running roughly 6 to 11 cycles, was carried out with a sample-barcoded 5' primer and a J-beta primer mix. A template-switch adaptor with 12 random nucleotides tagged each cDNA molecule. Each CDR3 protein is one row after TCRdb ran MiXCR on the 5' RACE reads. The table shows hundreds of thousands of distinct CDR3 sequences, with about 25% occurring only once. This CDR3 region has 16 residues. Per the germline V gene, CDR1 is SGHRS and CDR2 is YFSETQ. V gave up 4 bases and J gave up 2 bases, with 18 bases separating them. Study conclusions and caveats: Per million T cells, the diversity of TCR beta decreased roughly linearly as age advanced.

With regard to this clonotype: Its antigen remains unidentified.

The same sample was also used in a study of T cells of mothers and their children.

V and J are TRBV5-1 and TRBJ1-1; D is uncertain. The source of this sequence is a boy younger than 18 in good health. Sample: blood. CDR3 coding DNA: TGCGCCAGCAGCGATGGGGAGAGGGCTCGAAACACTGAAGCTTTCTTT. This codes for CASSDGERARNTEAFF.